This T cell receptor beta chain was profiled in a study of T-cell reconstitution after alpha-beta-depleted transplantation in children. Study-level findings and limits: By one year post-transplant, T-cell counts and diversity largely arose from T cells that were newly produced.

This clonotype was observed a few times. Its antigen remains unknown. Library preparation (for TCRbeta) was performed with unique molecular identifiers. TCRdb re-called the PCR reads through MiXCR, storing one row per CDR3 protein. The sample lists hundreds of thousands of distinct CDR3 sequences; more than 20% were seen once. The CDR3 contains 15 residues. V lost 1 base, J lost 2 bases, and 11 bases lay in between. Germline V lookup: CDR1 SEHNR, CDR2 FQNEAQ (reference sequence). The receptor was derived from a female patient aged 2 to 10 who had a stem cell transplant for congenital amegakaryocytic thrombocytopenia, so the T cells may come from the graft donor. The sample in question was PBMCs, mostly from graft donor cells, obtained 360 days after TCRalphabeta/CD19-depleted stem cell transplant. The chain couples TRBV7-9 to TRBJ2-5; a weak D match, TRBD2 (5 bases). The CDR3: CASSLGTLKQETQYF. The DNA of the CDR3 is TGTGCCAGCAGCTTAGGGACTCTAAAACAAGAGACCCAGTACTTC.